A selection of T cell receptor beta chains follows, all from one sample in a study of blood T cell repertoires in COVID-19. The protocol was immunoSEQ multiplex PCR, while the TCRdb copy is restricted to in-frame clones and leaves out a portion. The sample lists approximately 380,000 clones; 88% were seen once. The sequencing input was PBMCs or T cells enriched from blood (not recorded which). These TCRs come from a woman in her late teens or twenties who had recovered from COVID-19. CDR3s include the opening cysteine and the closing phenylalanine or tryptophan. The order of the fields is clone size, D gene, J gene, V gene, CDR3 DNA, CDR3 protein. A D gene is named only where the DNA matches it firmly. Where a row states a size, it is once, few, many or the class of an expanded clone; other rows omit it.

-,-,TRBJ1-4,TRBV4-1,TGCGCCAGCAGCCAAGCGGGATTTAATGAAAAACTGTTTTTT,CASSQAGFNEKLFF
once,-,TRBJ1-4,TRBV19,TGTGCCAGTAGTATTATAGGTCAGGGGAATGAAAAACTGTTTTTT,CASSIIGQGNEKLFF
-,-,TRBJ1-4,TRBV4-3,TGCGCCAGCAGCCAAGATATAGCTGAAAAACTGTTTTTT,CASSQDIAEKLFF
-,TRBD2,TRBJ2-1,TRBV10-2,TGCGCCAGCAGTGACCGCTTAGCGGGGGGTCGCAATGAGCAGTTCTTC,CASSDRLAGGRNEQFF
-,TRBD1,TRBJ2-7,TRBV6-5,TGTGCCAGCAGGTATACGGGACAGGGAAGTTCCGAGCAGTACTTC,CASRYTGQGSSEQYF
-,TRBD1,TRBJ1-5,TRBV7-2,TGTGCCAGCAGCTTAGTTACAGGGGTCAATCAGCCCCAGCATTTT,CASSLVTGVNQPQHF
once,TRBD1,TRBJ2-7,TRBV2,TGTGCCAACGGACAGGGGGGCTCCTACGAGCAGTACTTC,CANGQGGSYEQYF
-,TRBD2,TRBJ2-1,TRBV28,TGTGCCAGCAGTCCCCGGGTAGCGGGGAGGTGGCATGAGCAGTTCTTC,CASSPRVAGRWHEQFF
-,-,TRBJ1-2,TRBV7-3,TGTGCCAGCAGCTTAAATCGGGGTGGCTACACCTTC,CASSLNRGGYTF
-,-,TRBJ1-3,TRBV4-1,TGCGCCAGCAGCCAAGATATCGGGGGATCGGGAAACACCATATATTTT,CASSQDIGGSGNTIYF
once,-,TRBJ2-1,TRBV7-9,TGTGCCAGCAGCTTAGAATCTAGCGACCACTACAATGAGCAGTTCTTC,CASSLESSDHYNEQFF
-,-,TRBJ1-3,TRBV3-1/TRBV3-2,TGTGCCAGCAGCCAACCCCTGCGTGGAAACACCATATATTTT,CASSQPLRGNTIYF
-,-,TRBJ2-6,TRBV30,TGTGCCTGGGCATACCGGGACAGGGCCAACGTCCTGACTTTC,CAWAYRDRANVLTF
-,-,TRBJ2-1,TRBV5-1,TGCGCCAGCAGCTTGGTATTTCAGGGATACAATGAGCAGTTCTTC,CASSLVFQGYNEQFF
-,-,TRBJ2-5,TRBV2,TGTGCCAGCACCTTGGCAGGGCTGAAAGAGACCCAGTACTTC,CASTLAGLKETQYF
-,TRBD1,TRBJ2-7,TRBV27,TGTGCCAGCTGCCCCAGGGGGTTCTACGAGCAGTACTTC,CASCPRGFYEQYF
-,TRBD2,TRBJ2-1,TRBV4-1,TGCGCCAGCAGCCAAGTCGGACTAGCGGGGGCAGAGCAGTTCTTC,CASSQVGLAGAEQFF